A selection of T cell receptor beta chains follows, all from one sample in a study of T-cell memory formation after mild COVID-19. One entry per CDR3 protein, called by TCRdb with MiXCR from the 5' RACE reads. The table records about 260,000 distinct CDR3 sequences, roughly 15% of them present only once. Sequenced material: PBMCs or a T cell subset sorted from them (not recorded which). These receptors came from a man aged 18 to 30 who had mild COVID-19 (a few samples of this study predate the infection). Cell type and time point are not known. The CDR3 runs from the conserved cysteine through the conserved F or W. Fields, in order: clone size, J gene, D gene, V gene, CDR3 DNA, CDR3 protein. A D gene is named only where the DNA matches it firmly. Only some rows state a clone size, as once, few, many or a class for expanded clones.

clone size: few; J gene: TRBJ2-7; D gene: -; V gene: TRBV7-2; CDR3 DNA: TGTGCCAGCAGCCGGCAGACAGGACCCTACGAGCAGTACTTC; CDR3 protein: CASSRQTGPYEQYF
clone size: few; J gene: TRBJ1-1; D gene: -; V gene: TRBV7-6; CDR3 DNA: TGTGCCAGCAGTTCGAGTTGGGGGTTGTCTGAAGCTTTCTTT; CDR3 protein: CASSSSWGLSEAFF
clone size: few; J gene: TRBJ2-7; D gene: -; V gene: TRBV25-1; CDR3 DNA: TGTGCCAGCAGTGGGGGCTACGAGCAGTACTTC; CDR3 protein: CASSGGYEQYF
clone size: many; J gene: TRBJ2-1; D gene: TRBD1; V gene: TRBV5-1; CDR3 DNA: TGCGCCAGCAGCTATGTCGACAGGGATGGTGAGCAGTTCTTC; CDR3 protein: CASSYVDRDGEQFF
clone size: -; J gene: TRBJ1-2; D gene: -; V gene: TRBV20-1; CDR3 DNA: TGCAGTGTCCCGCAGGGCCCTTATGGCTACACCTTC; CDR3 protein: CSVPQGPYGYTF
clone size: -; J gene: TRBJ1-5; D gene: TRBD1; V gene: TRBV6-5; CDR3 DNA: TGTGCCAGCAGTCGCGACAGGGCTAAGGATCAGCCCCAGCATTTT; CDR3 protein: CASSRDRAKDQPQHF
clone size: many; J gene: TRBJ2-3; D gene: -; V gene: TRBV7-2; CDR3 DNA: TGTGCCAGCAGCTCAAGTGGTGGGTTTGTCACAGATACGCAGTATTTT; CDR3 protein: CASSSSGGFVTDTQYF
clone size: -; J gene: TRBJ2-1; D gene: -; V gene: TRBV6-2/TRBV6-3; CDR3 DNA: TGTGCCAGCAGTCACCCGACTGAGAATGAGCAGTTCTTC; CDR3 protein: CASSHPTENEQFF
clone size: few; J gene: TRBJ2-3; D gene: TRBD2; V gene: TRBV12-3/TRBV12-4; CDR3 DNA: TGTGCCAGCAGTTTAAAGCGGGGGTCCACAGATACGCAGTATTTT; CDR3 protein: CASSLKRGSTDTQYF
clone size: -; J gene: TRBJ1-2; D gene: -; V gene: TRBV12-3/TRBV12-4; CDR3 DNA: TGTGCCAGCAGTGCACCCTTTGGACCAGGGAGCTATGGCTACACCTTC; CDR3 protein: CASSAPFGPGSYGYTF
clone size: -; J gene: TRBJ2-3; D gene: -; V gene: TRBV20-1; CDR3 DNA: TGCAGTGCTAGAGGAACCGGACAGCTTCCCCAAGGGGGAACAGATACGCAGTATTTT; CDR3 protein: CSARGTGQLPQGGTDTQYF
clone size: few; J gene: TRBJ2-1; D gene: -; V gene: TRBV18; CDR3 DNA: TGTGCCAGCTCACCTAGGACGTATGAGCAGTTCTTC; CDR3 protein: CASSPRTYEQFF
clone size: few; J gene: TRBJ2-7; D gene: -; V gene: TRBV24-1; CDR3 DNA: TGTGCCACCAGTAACACGAGGGGCGACCACGAGCAGTACTTC; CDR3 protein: CATSNTRGDHEQYF
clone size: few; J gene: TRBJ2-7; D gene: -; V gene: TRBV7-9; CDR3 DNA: TGTGCCAGCAGCTTGATCTCAACCTACGAGCAGTACTTC; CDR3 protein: CASSLISTYEQYF
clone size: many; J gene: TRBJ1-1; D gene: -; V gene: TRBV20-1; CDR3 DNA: TGCAGTGCTATGGTGGCCATGAACACTGAAGCTTTCTTT; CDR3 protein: CSAMVAMNTEAFF
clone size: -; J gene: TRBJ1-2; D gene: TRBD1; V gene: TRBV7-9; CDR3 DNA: TGTGCCAGCAGAGGCGGGACAGGGCTTAACTATGGCTACACCTTC; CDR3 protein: CASRGGTGLNYGYTF
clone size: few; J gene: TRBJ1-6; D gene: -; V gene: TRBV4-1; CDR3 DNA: TGCGCCAGCAGCCAAGGGCGGGACCCCAATTCACCCCTCCACTTT; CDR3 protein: CASSQGRDPNSPLHF
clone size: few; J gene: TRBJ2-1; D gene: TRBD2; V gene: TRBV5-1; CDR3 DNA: TGCGCCAGCAGACTAGCGGCATACAATGAGCAGTTCTTC; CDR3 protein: CASRLAAYNEQFF
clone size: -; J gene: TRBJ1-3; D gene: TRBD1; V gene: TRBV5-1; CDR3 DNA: TGCGCCAGCAGCTCGGGCCCCGGGACAGGGGGTAACACCATATATTTT; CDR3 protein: CASSSGPGTGGNTIYF
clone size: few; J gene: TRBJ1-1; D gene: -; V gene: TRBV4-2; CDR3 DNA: TGTGCCAGCAGCCAAGACATTGGGCAGGGCAACACTGAAGCTTTCTTT; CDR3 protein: CASSQDIGQGNTEAFF
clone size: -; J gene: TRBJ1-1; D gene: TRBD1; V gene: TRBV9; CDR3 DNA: TGTGCCAGCAGCGCTTGGGACAGGGAAAATAGTGAAGCTTTCTTT; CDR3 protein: CASSAWDRENSEAFF
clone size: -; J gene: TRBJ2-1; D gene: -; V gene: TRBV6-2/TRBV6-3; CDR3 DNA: TGTGCCAGCAGTTACTCGGACCGCTACAATGAGCAGTTCTTC; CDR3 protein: CASSYSDRYNEQFF
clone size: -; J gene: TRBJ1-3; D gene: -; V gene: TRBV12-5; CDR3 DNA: TGTGCTAGTGGTCTCCACTCCTGGGAAAACACCATATATTTT; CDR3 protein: CASGLHSWENTIYF
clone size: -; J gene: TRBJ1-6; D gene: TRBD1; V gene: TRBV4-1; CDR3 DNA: TGCGCCAGCAGCCAAGTAGGGACAGGGCAGTCACCCCTCCACTTT; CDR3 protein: CASSQVGTGQSPLHF
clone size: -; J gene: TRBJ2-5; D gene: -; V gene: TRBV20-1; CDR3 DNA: TGCAGTGCGAGGGGCAGGGGGGCCCCGGCCCAGTACTTC; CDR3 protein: CSARGRGAPAQYF
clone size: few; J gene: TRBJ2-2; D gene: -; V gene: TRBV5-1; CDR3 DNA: TGCGCCAGCAGCTTGGCCGGAGGGTTGAACACCGGGGAGCTGTTTTTT; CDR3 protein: CASSLAGGLNTGELFF
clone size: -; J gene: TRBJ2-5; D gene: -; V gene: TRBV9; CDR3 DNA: TGTGCCAGCGGGGGAGGAGGCACCGGTATGGAGACCCAGTACTTC; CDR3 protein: CASGGGGTGMETQYF
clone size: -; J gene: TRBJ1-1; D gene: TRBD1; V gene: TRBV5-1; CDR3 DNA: TGCGCCAGCAGCTTTACAGGGGGCTATGGAAGCACTGAAGCTTTCTTT; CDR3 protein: CASSFTGGYGSTEAFF